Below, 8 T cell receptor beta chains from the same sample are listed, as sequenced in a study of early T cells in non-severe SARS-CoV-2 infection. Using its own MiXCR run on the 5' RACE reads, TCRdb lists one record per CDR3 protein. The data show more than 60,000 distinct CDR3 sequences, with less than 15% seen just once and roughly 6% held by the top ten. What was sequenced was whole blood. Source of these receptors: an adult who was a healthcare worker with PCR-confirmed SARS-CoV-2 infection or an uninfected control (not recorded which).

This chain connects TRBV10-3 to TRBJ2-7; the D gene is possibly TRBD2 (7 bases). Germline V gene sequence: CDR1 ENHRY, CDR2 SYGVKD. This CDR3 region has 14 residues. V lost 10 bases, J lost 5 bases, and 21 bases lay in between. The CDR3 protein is CATGAGATPNEQYF. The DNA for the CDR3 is TGTGCCACCGGGGCGGGGGCGACTCCTAACGAGCAGTACTTC.

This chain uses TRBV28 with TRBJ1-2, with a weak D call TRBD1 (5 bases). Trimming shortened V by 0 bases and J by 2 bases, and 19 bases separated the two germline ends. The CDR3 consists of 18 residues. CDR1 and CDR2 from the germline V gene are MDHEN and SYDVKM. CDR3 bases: TGTGCCAGCAGTTTATGGGTATATCCCGGGACTGAGAACTATGGCTACACCTTC. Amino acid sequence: CASSLWVYPGTENYGYTF.

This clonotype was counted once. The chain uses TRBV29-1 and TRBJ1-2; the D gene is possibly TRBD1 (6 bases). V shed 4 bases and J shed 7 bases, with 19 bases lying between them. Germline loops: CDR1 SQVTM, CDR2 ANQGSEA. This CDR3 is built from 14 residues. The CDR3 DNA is TGCAGCGTTGTAGTAGGACAGACTATGTCTGGCTACACCTTC. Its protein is CSVVVGQTMSGYTF.

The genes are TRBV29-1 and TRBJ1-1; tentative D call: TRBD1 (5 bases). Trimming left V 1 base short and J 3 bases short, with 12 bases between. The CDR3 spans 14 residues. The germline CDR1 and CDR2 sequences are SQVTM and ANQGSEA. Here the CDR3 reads CSVEGRTRDTEAFF. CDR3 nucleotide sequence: TGCAGCGTTGAAGGACGGACAAGAGACACTGAAGCTTTCTTT.

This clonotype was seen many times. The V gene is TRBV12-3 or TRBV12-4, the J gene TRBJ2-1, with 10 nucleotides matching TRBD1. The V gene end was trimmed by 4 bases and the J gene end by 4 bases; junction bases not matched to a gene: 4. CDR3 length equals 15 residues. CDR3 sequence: CASSSRDRGYNEQFF. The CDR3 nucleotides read TGTGCCAGCAGTTCCCGGGACAGGGGATACAATGAGCAGTTCTTC.

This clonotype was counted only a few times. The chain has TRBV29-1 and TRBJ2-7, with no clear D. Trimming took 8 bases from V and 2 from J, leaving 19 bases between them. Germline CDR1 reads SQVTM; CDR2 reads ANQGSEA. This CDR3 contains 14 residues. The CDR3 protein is CSTRWTVPPYEQYF. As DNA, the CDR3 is TGCAGCACACGATGGACGGTCCCCCCCTACGAGCAGTACTTC.

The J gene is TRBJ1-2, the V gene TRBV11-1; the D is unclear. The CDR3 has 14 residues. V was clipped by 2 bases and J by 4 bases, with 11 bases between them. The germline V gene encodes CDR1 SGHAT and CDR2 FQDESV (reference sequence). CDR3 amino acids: CASSLLAQGYGYTF. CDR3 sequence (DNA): TGTGCCAGCAGCTTACTGGCACAAGGCTATGGCTACACCTTC.

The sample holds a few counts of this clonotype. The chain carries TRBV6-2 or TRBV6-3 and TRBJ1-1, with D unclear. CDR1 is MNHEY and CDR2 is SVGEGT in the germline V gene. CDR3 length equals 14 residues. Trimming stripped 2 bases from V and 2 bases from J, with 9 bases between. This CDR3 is CASSYGAGNTEAFF. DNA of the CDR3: TGTGCCAGCAGTTACGGAGCAGGTAACACTGAAGCTTTCTTT.